The T cell receptor beta chain under discussion was sequenced for a study of blood T cell repertoires in COVID-19. The V end was cut by 6 bases, the J end by 0 bases, with 17 bases between. The CDR3 is 16 amino acids. Germline assignment: CDR1 LGHDT and CDR2 YNNKEL (reference sequence). The data were produced by immunoSEQ multiplex PCR, yet TCRdb's version contains in-frame clones alone and is incomplete. The table lists hundreds of thousands of clones, 88% of them singletons, with 1.2% in the top ten. The material sequenced was PBMCs or T cells enriched from blood (not recorded which). The receptor comes from a woman in her thirties or forties with acute COVID-19. The rearrangement links TRBV3-1 (or the pseudogene TRBV3-2) to TRBJ1-1; D is ambiguous. The DNA for the CDR3 is TGTGCCAGCAGTACCTCCAGAGGGTCTGTGAACACTGAAGCTTTCTTT. It encodes CASSTSRGSVNTEAFF.